This T cell receptor (beta chain) comes out of a study of cytomegalovirus exposure and HLA in healthy donors. Study results and limitations: A later analysis reported that several of the most significant clusters appeared to be linked to common viral pathogens, among them Epstein-Barr virus.

Details on this clone: Antigen specificity is unknown.

The PCR contained 60 Vbeta and 13 Jbeta primers. In the authors' workflow: Roughly 83 million unique TCR beta chains, around 11 million of them shared, were counted by a later analysis. Sequencing was performed with immunoSEQ multiplex PCR; in TCRdb, only in-frame clones are kept and a portion is missing. V and J calls and clone size come straight from that table; D and trimming were deduced from the DNA. The data contain about 160,000 clones, 70% to 85% of them singletons. There are 15 residues in the CDR3. The V gene lost 3 bases and the J gene lost 4 bases, with 10 bases spanning the gap. The germline V gene encodes CDR1 MNHNS and CDR2 SASEGT.

This sequence was found in a man aged 25-45 years in good health and CMV-seropositive. Sequenced sample: PBMCs. The V call is TRBV6-1, the J call TRBJ1-6; unclear D gene. CDR3 region: CASSDNSGYNSPLHF. In nucleotides, the CDR3 is TGTGCCAGCAGTGACAACAGCGGGTATAATTCACCCCTCCACTTT.